This T cell receptor beta chain was sequenced during a study of blood T cell repertoires in COVID-19. Study as a whole: The origin of the acute and convalescent COVID-19 samples was the United States, Italy and Spain.

This clone has a single count. Looked up from germline, CDR1 is MNHEY and CDR2 is SVGAGI. The CDR3 extends over 15 amino acids. V dropped 3 bases and J dropped 10; count of bases not matched to a gene: 9. Produced via immunoSEQ multiplex PCR; TCRdb's table is partial and in-frame only. The profile covers around 420,000 clones, with roughly 86% appearing a single time and roughly 2% taken by the ten largest. The sequence was collected from a woman between 40 and 55 years old with acute COVID-19. Material: PBMCs or T cells enriched from blood (not recorded which). V usage is TRBV6-5 and J usage is TRBJ2-1, with TRBD2 matching 10 bases. The CDR3 sequence: CASSYGSGGAVEQFF. The DNA of the CDR3 is TGTGCCAGCAGTTATGGGAGCGGGGGGGCAGTAGAGCAGTTCTTC.